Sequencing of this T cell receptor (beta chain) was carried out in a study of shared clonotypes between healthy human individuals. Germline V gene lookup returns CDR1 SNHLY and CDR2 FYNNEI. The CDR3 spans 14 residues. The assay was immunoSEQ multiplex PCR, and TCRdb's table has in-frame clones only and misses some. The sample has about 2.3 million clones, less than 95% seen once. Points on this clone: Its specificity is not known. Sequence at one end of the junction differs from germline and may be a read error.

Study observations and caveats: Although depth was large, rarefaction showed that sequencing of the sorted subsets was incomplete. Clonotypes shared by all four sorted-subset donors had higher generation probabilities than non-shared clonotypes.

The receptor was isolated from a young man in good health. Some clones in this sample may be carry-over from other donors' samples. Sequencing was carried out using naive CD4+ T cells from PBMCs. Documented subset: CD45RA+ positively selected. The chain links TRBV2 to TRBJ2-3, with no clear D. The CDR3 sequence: CASREEYAADTQYF. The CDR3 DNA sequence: TGTGCCAGCAGAGAAGAATACGCGGCAGATACGCAGTATTTT. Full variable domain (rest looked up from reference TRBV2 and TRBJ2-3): EPEVTQTPSHQVTQMGQEVILRCVPISNHLYFYWYRQILGQKVEFLVSFYNNEISEKSEIFDDQFSVERPDGSNFTLKIRSTKLEDSAMYFCASREEYAADTQYFGPGTRLTVL.